This T cell receptor (beta chain) was profiled in a study of cytomegalovirus exposure and HLA in healthy donors. Findings of the study overall: Researchers catalogued under 200 TCR beta chains as cytomegalovirus-associated. Likely technical artifact: a cluster of highly shared sequence variants.

60 Vbeta and 13 Jbeta primers were used in PCR. Sequenced by immunoSEQ multiplex PCR; TCRdb stores in-frame clones only, minus some. The repertoire holds about 110,000 clones, with approximately 81% as singletons. With regard to this clone: Its antigen is still unknown.

Sequenced: PBMCs. This receptor was taken from a woman aged 25 to 39 in good health and CMV-seronegative.

DNA of the CDR3: TGTGCCAGCAGCCTACGGGGGACAGGTTACGACGAGCAGTACTTC. Translation: CASSLRGTGYDEQYF. This sequence joins TRBV7-9 and TRBJ2-7, with TRBD1 matching 8 bases. Germline V lookup: CDR1 SEHNR, CDR2 FQNEAQ (reference sequence). This CDR3 has 15 residues. With V trimmed by 5 bases and J by 5 bases, 11 bases remained unmatched.